Each of the 19 T cell receptor beta chains below was sequenced from the same sample in a study of OX40 agonist ivuxolimab in advanced cancers. Method: immunoSEQ multiplex PCR; TCRdb's copy keeps in-frame clones and lacks some. This sample carries roughly 80,000 clones, approximately 85% of them seen once, and the ten largest clones take 0.61%. The specimen was CD4+ or CD8+ T cells sorted from blood, collected in a trial of the OX40 agonist ivuxolimab. The source is an adult with an advanced solid tumor such as melanoma, head and neck, liver or kidney cancer.

In this sample, this clone turned up once. This chain links TRBV29-1 with TRBJ2-5, with TRBD2 matching over 8 bases. The J call is doubtful: the DNA matches TRBJ2-7 better. The germline CDR1 and CDR2 sequences are SQVTM and ANQGSEA. The CDR3 is 15 residues long. The CDR3 DNA reads as TGCAGCGTACCTGAACGGGGGGGGCAAGGCTACGAGCAGTACTTC. Translation gives CSVPERGGQGYEQYF.

The CDR3: CASKLQGMNTGELFF. The DNA for the CDR3 is TGTGCCAGCAAATTACAGGGGATGAACACCGGGGAGCTGTTTTTT. This chain uses TRBV6-5 with TRBJ2-2; TRBD1 aligns across 7 bases. The CDR3 spans 15 residues. The V segment lost 7 bases and the J segment 1 base; nucleotides outside the gene matches: 6. Germline V CDR1 and CDR2: MNHEY, SVGAGI.

This chain links TRBV7-9 with TRBJ2-1; D is perhaps TRBD1 (5 bases). Germline V gene lookup returns CDR1 SEHNR and CDR2 FQNEAQ (reference sequence). Trimming took 5 bases from V and 6 from J, leaving 11 bases between them. The CDR3 has 13 amino acids. This chain's CDR3 is CASSRPGRNEQFF. The CDR3 DNA reads TGTGCCAGCAGCCGCCCAGGGCGCAATGAGCAGTTCTTC.

The chain uses TRBV12-5 and TRBJ2-5; TRBD2 is a possible D gene (6 bases). Per germline, CDR1 LGHNT and CDR2 FRNRAP. V dropped 5 bases and J dropped 2 bases, with 12 bases sitting between them. This CDR3 has 14 residues. The CDR3 here is CASGDLSGQETQYF. CDR3 DNA: TGTGCTAGTGGTGATCTTAGCGGTCAAGAGACCCAGTACTTC.

The chain links TRBV5-4 to TRBJ2-5; 8 bases match TRBD1. The CDR3 length is 13 residues. The ends lost 4 bases at V and 7 bases at J; junction bases unmatched: 6. Per germline, CDR1 SGHNT and CDR2 YYREEE (reference sequence). The CDR3 bases are TGTGCCAGCAGCGCGGACAGGGAAGGGACCCAGTACTTC. It encodes CASSADREGTQYF.

This clone was seen more than once but under ten times. The gene calls are TRBV30 and TRBJ1-6, with D possibly TRBD1 on 5 matching bases. CDR3 size: 16 residues. V was trimmed by 4 bases and J by 0 bases, leaving 13 bases between them. Per the germline V gene, CDR1 is GTSNPN and CDR2 is SVGIG (reference sequence). This CDR3 is CAWTLAGSSYNSPLHF. The CDR3 nucleotides read TGTGCCTGGACTCTCGCAGGGAGCTCCTATAATTCACCCCTCCACTTT.

This clone has more than one count but fewer than ten. The chain recombines TRBV5-6 with TRBJ1-1; maybe TRBD1 (6 bases). Germline V gene sequence: CDR1 SGHDT, CDR2 YYEEEE. The CDR3 length is 12 residues. V was trimmed by 4 bases and J by 11 bases, leaving 15 bases between them. The CDR3 coding sequence is TGTGCCAGCAGCGTCCGGACAGTCAAGGCTTTCTTT. It is translated as CASSVRTVKAFF.

The V gene is TRBV7-2, the J gene TRBJ2-2; D perhaps matches TRBD1 (6 bases). V was shortened by 5 bases and J by 4 bases, with 14 bases between the two germline ends. The CDR3 has 15 residues. The germline V gene has CDR1 SGHTA and CDR2 FQGNSA. The DNA for the CDR3 is TGTGCCAGCAGCGTTGGACAGCGAATCACCGGGGAGCTGTTTTTT. Protein product: CASSVGQRITGELFF.

V gene TRBV7-7 combines with J gene TRBJ1-3; D is uncertain. The germline gives CDR1 SSHAT, CDR2 FNYEAQ (reference sequence). The V end lost 3 bases, the J end lost 1 base, and 4 bases lay between the germline ends. There are 13 residues in the CDR3. As DNA, the CDR3 is TGTGCCAGCAGCTTGGGTTCTGGAAACACCATATATTTT. It encodes CASSLGSGNTIYF.

The rearrangement joins TRBV29-1 to TRBJ2-3; 11 bases are shared with TRBD2. In germline, CDR1 is SQVTM, CDR2 ANQGSEA. The CDR3 extends over 13 amino acids. V was pared by 6 bases and J by 6 bases, with 5 bases of the junction left unmatched. CDR3 sequence (DNA): TGCAGCGTACCTAGCGGGGGGCATGATACGCAGTATTTT. The encoded protein is CSVPSGGHDTQYF.

V usage is TRBV7-2 and J usage is TRBJ1-4, with 7 bases fitting TRBD1. CDR3 size: 16 residues. Per the germline V gene, CDR1 is SGHTA and CDR2 is FQGNSA. The ends lost 1 base at V and 3 bases at J; junction bases unmatched: 5. The DNA for the CDR3 is TGTGCCAGCAGCTTAGTTGTGGGACAGCCTAATGAAAAACTGTTTTTT. It yields the protein CASSLVVGQPNEKLFF.

This chain joins TRBV5-1 and TRBJ1-1; possible D gene TRBD1, 5 bases. This CDR3 is built from 15 residues. CDR1 SGHRS and CDR2 YFSETQ come from the germline V gene. V was clipped by 4 bases and J by 8 bases, with 21 bases between them. CDR3 DNA sequence: TGCGCCAGCAGCCCCGGGACCGGGACCCGTATCGAAGCTTTCTTT. Translating it yields CASSPGTGTRIEAFF.

This rearrangement joins TRBV10-3 to TRBJ1-4, with D unclear. The CDR3 has 13 residues. V was shortened by 6 bases and J by 0 bases, with 5 bases between the two germline ends. Germline V lookup: CDR1 ENHRY, CDR2 SYGVKD. Here the CDR3 DNA reads TGTGCCATCAGCAGAGCAACTAATGAAAAACTGTTTTTT. It encodes CAISRATNEKLFF.

The chain combines TRBV2 with TRBJ1-1; tentative D call: TRBD1 (5 bases). CDR1 is SNHLY and CDR2 is FYNNEI in the germline V gene. The CDR3 has 13 amino acids. V was pared by 4 bases and J by 1 base, with 7 bases between. The CDR3 loop is CASSGQQNTEAFF. DNA of the CDR3: TGTGCCAGCAGTGGACAGCAGAACACTGAAGCTTTCTTT.

The chain joins TRBV30 to TRBJ2-1; D uncertain. Trimming took off 0 bases at V and 4 bases at J, with 7 bases between the two ends. CDR1 and CDR2 (germline): GTSNPN, SVGIG (reference sequence). The CDR3 covers 13 residues. CDR3 region: CAWSVREYNEQFF. The CDR3 nucleotides read TGTGCCTGGAGTGTTAGAGAGTACAATGAGCAGTTCTTC.

CDR3 residues: CASTNDGTGGTNYGYTF. The CDR3 DNA sequence: TGTGCCAGTACGAATGACGGCACCGGTGGGACTAACTATGGCTACACCTTC. The rearrangement uses TRBV19 and TRBJ1-2, with D uncertain. The CDR3 covers 17 residues. V was pared by 7 bases and J by 0 bases, with 21 bases between. Germline CDR1 and CDR2: LNHDA and SQIVND (reference sequence).

This clone showed up just a few times. The rearrangement uses TRBV25-1 and TRBJ1-6; D remains ambiguous. Between the trimmed V and J ends, which lost 5 bases and 7 bases, there was a span of 6 bases. Germline-derived CDR1 and CDR2 are MGHDK and SYGVNS. The CDR3 loop spans 12 amino acids. CDR3 amino acids: CASSSINSPLHF. CDR3 DNA sequence: TGTGCCAGCAGTAGCATAAATTCACCCCTCCACTTT.

This chain uses TRBV2 with TRBJ2-5; 7 bases fit TRBD1. The CDR3 is 16 amino acids. Germline CDR1 SNHLY, CDR2 FYNNEI. Trimming took 5 bases from V and 1 from J; bases not matched to a gene: 10. The CDR3 here is CASSTKGGSLQETQYF. Here the CDR3 DNA reads TGTGCCAGCAGTACTAAAGGGGGCTCCCTCCAAGAGACCCAGTACTTC.

This chain uses TRBV9 with TRBJ2-5; D may be TRBD1 or TRBD2 (5 bases each). CDR3 length: 14 amino acids. The germline gives CDR1 SGDLS, CDR2 YYNGEE. V was cut by 3 bases and J by 2 bases, with 11 bases left in between. The CDR3 spells CASSGGRRQETQYF. The CDR3 nucleotides are TGTGCCAGCAGCGGGGGACGGCGACAAGAGACCCAGTACTTC.